This T cell receptor (beta chain) was found in a study of T-cell memory formation after mild COVID-19. TCRdb reprocessed the 5' RACE reads with MiXCR, giving one entry per CDR3 protein. The sample contains fewer than 600,000 distinct CDR3 sequences, roughly a fifth of which appear only once. The CDR3 spans 14 residues. Trimming took 7 bases from V and 2 from J; bases not matched to a gene: 9. Germline assignment: CDR1 SQVTM and CDR2 ANQGSEA. The chain combines TRBV29-1 with TRBJ2-7; 9 nucleotides agree with TRBD1. The sample was PBMCs or a T cell subset sorted from them (not recorded which). This receptor was obtained from an adult woman who had mild COVID-19 (a few samples of this study predate the infection). Cell type and time point are not known. DNA for the CDR3: TGCAGCGCAGCTCAGGGACAGGGCACCTACGAGCAGTACTTC. This translates into CSAAQGQGTYEQYF.